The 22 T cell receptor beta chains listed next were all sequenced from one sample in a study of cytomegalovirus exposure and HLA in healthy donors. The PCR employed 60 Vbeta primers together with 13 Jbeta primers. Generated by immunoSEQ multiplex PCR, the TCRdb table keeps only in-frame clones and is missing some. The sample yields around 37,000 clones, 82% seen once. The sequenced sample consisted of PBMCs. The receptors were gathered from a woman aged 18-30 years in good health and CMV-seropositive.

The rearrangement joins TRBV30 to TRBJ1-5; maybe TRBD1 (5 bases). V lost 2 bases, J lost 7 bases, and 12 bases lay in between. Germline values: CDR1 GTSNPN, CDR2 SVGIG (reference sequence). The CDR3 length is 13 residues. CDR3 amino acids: CAWSLQDVQPQHF. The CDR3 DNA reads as TGTGCCTGGAGTTTACAGGATGTCCAGCCCCAGCATTTT.

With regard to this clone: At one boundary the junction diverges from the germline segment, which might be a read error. CDR3 residues: CATRTTGLPQGCF. The CDR3 coding sequence is TGTGCCACCCGAACGACAGGGTTGCCTCAGGGGTGCTTC. The chain carries TRBV28 and TRBJ2-7; TRBD1 matches 7 bases. The CDR3 runs 13 residues. Germline V gene sequence: CDR1 MDHEN, CDR2 SYDVKM.

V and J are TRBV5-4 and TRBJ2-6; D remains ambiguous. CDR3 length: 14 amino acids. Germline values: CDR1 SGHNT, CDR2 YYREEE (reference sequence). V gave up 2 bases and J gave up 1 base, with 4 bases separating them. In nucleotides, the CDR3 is TGTGCCAGCAGCTTCGGGTCTGGGGCCAACGTCCTGACTTTC. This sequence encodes CASSFGSGANVLTF. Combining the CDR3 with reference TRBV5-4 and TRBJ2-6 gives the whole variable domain ETGVTQSPTHLIKTRGQQVTLRCSSQSGHNTVSWYQQALGQGPQFIFQYYREEENGRGNFPPRFSGLQFPNYSSELNVNALELDDSALYLCASSFGSGANVLTFGAGSRLTVL.

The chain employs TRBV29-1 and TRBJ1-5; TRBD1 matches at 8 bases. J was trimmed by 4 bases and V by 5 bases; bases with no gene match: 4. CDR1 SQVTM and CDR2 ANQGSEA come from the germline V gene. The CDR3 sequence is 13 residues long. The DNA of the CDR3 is TGCAGCGTTCTACAGGGGGTAAATCAGCCCCAGCATTTT. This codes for CSVLQGVNQPQHF.

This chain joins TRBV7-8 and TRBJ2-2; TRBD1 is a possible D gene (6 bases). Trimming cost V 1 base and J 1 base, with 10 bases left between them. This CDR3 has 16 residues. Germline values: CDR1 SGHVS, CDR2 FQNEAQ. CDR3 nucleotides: TGTGCCAGCAGCTTAGGTCGCAGGGGGAACACCGGGGAGCTGTTTTTT. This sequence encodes CASSLGRRGNTGELFF.

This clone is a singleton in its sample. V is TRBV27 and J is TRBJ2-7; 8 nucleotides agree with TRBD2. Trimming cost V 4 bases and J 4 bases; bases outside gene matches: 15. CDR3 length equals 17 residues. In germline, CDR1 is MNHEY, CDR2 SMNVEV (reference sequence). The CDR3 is CASSSWGVAGKFYEQYF. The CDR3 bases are TGTGCCAGCAGTTCCTGGGGGGTAGCGGGGAAATTTTACGAGCAGTACTTC.

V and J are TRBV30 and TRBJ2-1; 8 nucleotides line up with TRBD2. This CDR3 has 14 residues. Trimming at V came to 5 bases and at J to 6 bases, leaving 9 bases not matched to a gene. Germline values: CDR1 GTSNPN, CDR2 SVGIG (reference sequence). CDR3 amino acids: CAWSLGLGGNEQFF. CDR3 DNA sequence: TGTGCCTGGTCCCTGGGACTAGGGGGCAATGAGCAGTTCTTC.

CDR3 protein: CASTLGLAGDYEQYF. DNA of the CDR3: TGTGCCAGCACCTTGGGGCTAGCGGGAGACTACGAGCAGTACTTC. The chain uses TRBV28 and TRBJ2-5; TRBD2 agrees at 10 bases. The J call may be in error: the DNA end matches TRBJ2-7 better. The CDR3 covers 15 residues. Germline-derived CDR1 and CDR2 are MDHEN and SYDVKM.

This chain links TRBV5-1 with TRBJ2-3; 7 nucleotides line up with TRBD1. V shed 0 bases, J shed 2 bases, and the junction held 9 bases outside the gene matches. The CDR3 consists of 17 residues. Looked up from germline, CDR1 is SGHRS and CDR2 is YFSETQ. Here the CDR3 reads CASSLGLGQRFTDTQYF. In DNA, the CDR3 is TGCGCCAGCAGCTTGGGCTTGGGACAGAGGTTCACAGATACGCAGTATTTT.

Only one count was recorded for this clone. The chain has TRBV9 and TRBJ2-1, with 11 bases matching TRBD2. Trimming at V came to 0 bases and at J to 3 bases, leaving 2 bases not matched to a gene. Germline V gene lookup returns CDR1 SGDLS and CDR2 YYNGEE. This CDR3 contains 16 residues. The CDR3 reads CASSVGGTSGYNEQFF. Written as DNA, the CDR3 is TGTGCCAGCAGCGTAGGAGGGACTAGCGGCTACAATGAGCAGTTCTTC.

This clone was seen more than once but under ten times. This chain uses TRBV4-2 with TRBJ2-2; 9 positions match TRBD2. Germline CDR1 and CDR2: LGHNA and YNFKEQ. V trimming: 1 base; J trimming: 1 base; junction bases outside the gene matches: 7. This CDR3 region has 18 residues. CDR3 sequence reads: CASSQVASGIGNTGELFF. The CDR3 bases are TGTGCCAGCAGCCAAGTAGCTAGCGGGATAGGGAACACCGGGGAGCTGTTTTTT.

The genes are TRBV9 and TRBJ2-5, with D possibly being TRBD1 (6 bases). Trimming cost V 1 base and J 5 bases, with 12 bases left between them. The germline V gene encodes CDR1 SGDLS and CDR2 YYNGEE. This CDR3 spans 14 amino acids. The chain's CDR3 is CASSVLTGWETQYF. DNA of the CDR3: TGTGCCAGCAGCGTACTTACAGGGTGGGAGACCCAGTACTTC.

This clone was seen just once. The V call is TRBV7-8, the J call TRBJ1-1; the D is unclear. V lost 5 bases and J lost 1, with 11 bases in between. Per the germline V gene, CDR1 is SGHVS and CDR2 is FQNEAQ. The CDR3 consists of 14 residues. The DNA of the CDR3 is TGTGCCAGCAGCCCAAAAGAGGGGAACACTGAAGCTTTCTTT. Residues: CASSPKEGNTEAFF.

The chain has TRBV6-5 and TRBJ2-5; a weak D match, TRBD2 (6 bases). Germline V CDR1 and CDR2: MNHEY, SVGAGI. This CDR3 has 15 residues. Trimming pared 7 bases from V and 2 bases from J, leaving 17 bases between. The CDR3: CASKTTGTAQETQYF. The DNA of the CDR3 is TGTGCCAGCAAGACAACCGGGACTGCACAAGAGACCCAGTACTTC.

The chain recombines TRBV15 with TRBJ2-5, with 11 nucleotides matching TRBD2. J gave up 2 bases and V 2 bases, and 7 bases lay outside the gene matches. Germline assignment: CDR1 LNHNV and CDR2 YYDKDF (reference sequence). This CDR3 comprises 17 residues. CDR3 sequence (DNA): TGTGCCACCAGCAGAAAGATGAGACTAGCGGGACAAGAGACCCAGTACTTC. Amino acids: CATSRKMRLAGQETQYF.

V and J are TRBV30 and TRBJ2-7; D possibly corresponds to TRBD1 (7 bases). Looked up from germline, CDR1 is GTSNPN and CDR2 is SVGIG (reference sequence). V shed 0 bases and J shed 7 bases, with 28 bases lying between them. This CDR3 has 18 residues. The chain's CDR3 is CAWSVSPSGGGSEGEQYF. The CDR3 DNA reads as TGTGCCTGGAGTGTCTCTCCGTCAGGGGGAGGTAGTGAGGGGGAGCAGTACTTC.

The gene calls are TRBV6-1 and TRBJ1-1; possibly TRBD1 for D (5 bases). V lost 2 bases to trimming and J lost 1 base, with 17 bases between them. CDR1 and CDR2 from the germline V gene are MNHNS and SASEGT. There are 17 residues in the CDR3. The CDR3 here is CASSERPGLVRNTEAFF. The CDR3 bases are TGTGCCAGCAGTGAACGGCCAGGGTTGGTTAGGAACACTGAAGCTTTCTTT.

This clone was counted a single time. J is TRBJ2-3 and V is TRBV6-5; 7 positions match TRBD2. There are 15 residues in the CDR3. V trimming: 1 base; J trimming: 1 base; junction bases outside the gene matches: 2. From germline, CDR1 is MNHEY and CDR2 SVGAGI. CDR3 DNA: TGTGCCAGCAGTTACTACCGGGGGGGCACAGATACGCAGTATTTT. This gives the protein CASSYYRGGTDTQYF.

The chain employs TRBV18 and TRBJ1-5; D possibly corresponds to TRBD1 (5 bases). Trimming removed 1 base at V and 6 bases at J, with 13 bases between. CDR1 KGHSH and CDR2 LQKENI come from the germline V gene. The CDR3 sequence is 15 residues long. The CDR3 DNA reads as TGTGCCAGCTCACCACTCTTGGGGAGGGGTCAGCCCCAGCATTTT. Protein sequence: CASSPLLGRGQPQHF.

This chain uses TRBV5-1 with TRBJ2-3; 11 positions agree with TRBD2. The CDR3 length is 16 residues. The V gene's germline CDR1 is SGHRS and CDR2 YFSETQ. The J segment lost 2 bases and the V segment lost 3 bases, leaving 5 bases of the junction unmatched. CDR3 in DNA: TGCGCCAGCAGCTCAGGACTAGCGGGTGTCACAGATACGCAGTATTTT. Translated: CASSSGLAGVTDTQYF.

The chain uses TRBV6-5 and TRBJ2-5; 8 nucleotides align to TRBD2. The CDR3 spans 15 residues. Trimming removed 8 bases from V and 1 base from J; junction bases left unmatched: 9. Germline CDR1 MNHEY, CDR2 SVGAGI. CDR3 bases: TGTGCCAGCCGGCGGATAGCGGGATTCCAAGAGACCCAGTACTTC. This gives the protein CASRRIAGFQETQYF.

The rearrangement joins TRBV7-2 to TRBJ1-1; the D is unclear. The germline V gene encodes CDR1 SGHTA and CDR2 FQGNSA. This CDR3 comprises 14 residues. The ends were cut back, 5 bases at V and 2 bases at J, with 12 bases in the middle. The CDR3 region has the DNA TGTGCCAGCAGCGGAGCGGTCCGTAACACTGAAGCTTTCTTT. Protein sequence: CASSGAVRNTEAFF.